These T cell receptor beta chains were read from a single sample in a study of CD8 T cells in ankylosing spondylitis. TCRdb analysed the 5' RACE reads with MiXCR anew, one entry per CDR3 protein. The sample holds 650,000 to 800,000 distinct CDR3 sequences, 15% to 20% seen once. The specimen sequenced was blood, either unsorted or a sorted T cell fraction (not recorded which). Receptor source: a male donor with ankylosing spondylitis. CDR3s include the opening cysteine and the closing phenylalanine or tryptophan.

v_gene	j_gene	CDR3aa
TRBV10-3	TRBJ2-7	CAAGNSYEQYF
TRBV30	TRBJ1-6	CAWSVPGTNSPLHF
TRBV29-1	TRBJ1-2	CSVEDNGGYTF
TRBV9	TRBJ2-3	CASISPPDRVTDTQYF
TRBV24-1	TRBJ2-6	CATSDLTGQGSSGANVLTF
TRBV4-1	TRBJ1-6	CASSQDRVRIYSPLHF
TRBV5-1	TRBJ2-3	CASSQGLAGHFIFTDTQYF
TRBV7-4	TRBJ2-1	CASSFGGSSLTYNEQFF
TRBV20-1	TRBJ1-5	CSARGGTVSNQPQHF
TRBV27	TRBJ2-1	CASSLEVPYNEQFF
TRBV7-9	TRBJ2-2	CASSVIWGGNTGELFF
TRBV4-1	TRBJ1-1	CASSGWENTEAFF
TRBV6-2/TRBV6-3	TRBJ1-1	CASSYSMARMKPGNTEAFF
TRBV4-1	TRBJ2-3	CASSQGVVDTQYF
TRBV29-1	TRBJ2-3	CSVDGGGADTQYF
TRBV15	TRBJ2-3	CATSRDGRQGGADTQYF
TRBV5-1	TRBJ1-2	CASRLTVSNYGYTF
TRBV27	TRBJ1-6	CASSIGAGDNSPLHF
TRBV4-1	TRBJ2-1	CASSQEWLAGGRWISTNREDEQFF
TRBV15	TRBJ1-1	CATRGAQGLARPEAFF
TRBV3-1	TRBJ2-7	CASSQGKAYEQYF
TRBV12-3/TRBV12-4	TRBJ2-3	CASSPGLAGEASTDTQYF
TRBV6-1	TRBJ2-1	CASGRSGGTYNEQFF
TRBV11-2	TRBJ2-6	CASRETQYSGANVLTF
TRBV20-1	TRBJ2-1	CSAEQANEQFF
TRBV12-3/TRBV12-4	TRBJ2-1	CASSKRENHEQFF
TRBV18	TRBJ2-7	CASSWTGDTYEQYF
TRBV20-1	TRBJ1-1	CSASFRRNTEAFF
TRBV7-8	TRBJ2-5	CASSSGQGRGTQYF
TRBV9	TRBJ1-1	CASSAGRGGNTEAFF
TRBV12-3/TRBV12-4	TRBJ2-7	CASSIQGYEQYF
TRBV12-3/TRBV12-4	TRBJ2-2	CASSLASATGELFF
TRBV25-1	TRBJ2-1	CASSGPNNEQFF
TRBV6-6	TRBJ2-4	CASSYSPGTSGFF
TRBV4-3	TRBJ2-7	CASSHTDGRSYEQYF
TRBV5-4	TRBJ1-1	CASSFGGGNSEAFF
TRBV6-5	TRBJ1-1	CASSLARPNTEAFF
TRBV12-3/TRBV12-4	TRBJ1-6	CASSLTGQGGSPLHF
TRBV6-1	TRBJ2-5	CASSASGGDQETQYF
TRBV7-9	TRBJ1-4	CASSFPGATEKLFF
TRBV4-3	TRBJ2-2	CASSQEEGTGELFF
TRBV6-5	TRBJ2-5	CASSYLAGTWETQYF
TRBV7-8	TRBJ2-7	CASSLVGIHRTGSYEQYF
TRBV12-3/TRBV12-4	TRBJ2-2	CASSPRTGPTGELFF
TRBV29-1	TRBJ2-6	CSVFHSGANVLTF
TRBV5-1	TRBJ2-5	CASSFGPIQETQYF
TRBV29-1	TRBJ2-7	CSVEVWVGDEQYF
TRBV28	TRBJ2-7	CASSPTGTHYEQYF
TRBV25-1	TRBJ2-7	CASGPWPNYEQYF
TRBV11-2	TRBJ2-1	CASSLVAIGGGGYNEQFF
TRBV7-9	TRBJ2-5	CASSQGSFRAQETQYF
TRBV4-2	TRBJ2-7	CASSQSQGQESYEQYF